Included here is one TCR beta chain sequence, with context. No antigen is known for it. RNA was extracted from bulk tissue without any cell sorting. The normal lung tissue was taken more than 3 cm from the tumor edge. The ends were cut back, 3 bases at V and 7 bases at J, with 15 bases in the middle. Germline values: CDR1 SQVTM, CDR2 ANQGSEA. CDR3 length: 13 residues. This entry is derived from a study of tumor and adjacent non-tumor tissue in lung cancer. As for the study in general: Histology: around twelve adenocarcinoma, 2 squamous cell carcinoma, 1 small cell lung cancer.

A modified ARM-PCR protocol with three rounds of nested PCR amplified TCRbeta. TCRdb called the multiplex PCR reads again in MiXCR, with one record for every CDR3 protein. The sample includes about 60,000 distinct CDR3 sequences, about 56% seen only once; the top ten take roughly 35%. The study's findings and limits: Normal lung showed higher cumulative top 100 clone frequency than tumor. Tumor tissue had significantly higher TCR diversity than normal lung. Tumor TCR diversity, when higher, was linked to shorter survival.

The sequencing input was distant non-tumor lung tissue. The rearrangement joins TRBV29-1 to TRBJ1-1; maybe TRBD1 (6 bases). This receptor was taken from a man between 65 and 79 years old with non-small cell lung cancer. DNA for the CDR3: TGCAGCGTTGAGGGACACTCGAATAATGAAGCTTTCTTT. It specifies CSVEGHSNNEAFF.